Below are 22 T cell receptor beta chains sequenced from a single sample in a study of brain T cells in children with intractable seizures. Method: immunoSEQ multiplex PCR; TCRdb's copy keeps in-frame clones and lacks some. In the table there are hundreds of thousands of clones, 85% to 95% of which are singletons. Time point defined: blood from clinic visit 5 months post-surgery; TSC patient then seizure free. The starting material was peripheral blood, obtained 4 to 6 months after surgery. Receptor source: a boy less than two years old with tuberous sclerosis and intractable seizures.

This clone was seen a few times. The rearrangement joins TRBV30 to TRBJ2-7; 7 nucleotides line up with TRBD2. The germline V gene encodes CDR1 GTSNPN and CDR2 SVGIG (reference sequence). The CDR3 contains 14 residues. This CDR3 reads CAWEGSTRAYEQYF. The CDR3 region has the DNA TGTGCTTGGGAGGGGTCCACTCGGGCCTACGAGCAGTACTTC.

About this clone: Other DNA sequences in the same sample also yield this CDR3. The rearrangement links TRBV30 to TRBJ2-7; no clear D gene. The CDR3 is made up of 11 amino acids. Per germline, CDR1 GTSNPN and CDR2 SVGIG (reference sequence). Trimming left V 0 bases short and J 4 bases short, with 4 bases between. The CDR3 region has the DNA TGTGCCTGGAGTGTAAGATACGAGCAGTACTTC. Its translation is CAWSVRYEQYF.

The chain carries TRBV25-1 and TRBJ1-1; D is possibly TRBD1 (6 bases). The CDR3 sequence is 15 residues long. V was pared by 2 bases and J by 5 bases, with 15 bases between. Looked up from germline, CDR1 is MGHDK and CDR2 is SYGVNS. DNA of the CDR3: TGTGCCAGCAGTGAAATACGAGAAAGGGGGACTGAAGCTTTCTTT. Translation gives CASSEIRERGTEAFF.

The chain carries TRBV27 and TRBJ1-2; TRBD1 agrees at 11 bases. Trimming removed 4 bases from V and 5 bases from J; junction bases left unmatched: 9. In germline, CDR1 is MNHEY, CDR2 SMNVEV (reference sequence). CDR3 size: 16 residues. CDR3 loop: CASSSIGQGALYGYTF. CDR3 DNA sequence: TGTGCCAGCAGTTCCATCGGACAGGGGGCTTTATATGGCTACACCTTC.

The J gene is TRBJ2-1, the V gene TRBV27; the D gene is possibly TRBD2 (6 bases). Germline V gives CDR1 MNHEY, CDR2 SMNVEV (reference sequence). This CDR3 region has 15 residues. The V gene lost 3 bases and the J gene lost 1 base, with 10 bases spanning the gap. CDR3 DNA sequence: TGTGCCAGCAGTTTCGGGGGTAGATCCTACAATGAGCAGTTCTTC. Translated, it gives CASSFGGRSYNEQFF.

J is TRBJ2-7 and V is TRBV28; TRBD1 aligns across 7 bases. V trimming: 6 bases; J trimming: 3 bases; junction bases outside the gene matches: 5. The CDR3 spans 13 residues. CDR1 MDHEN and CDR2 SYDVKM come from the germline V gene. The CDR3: CASSPSGGYEQYF. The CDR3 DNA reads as TGTGCCAGCAGCCCCTCAGGGGGCTACGAGCAGTACTTC.

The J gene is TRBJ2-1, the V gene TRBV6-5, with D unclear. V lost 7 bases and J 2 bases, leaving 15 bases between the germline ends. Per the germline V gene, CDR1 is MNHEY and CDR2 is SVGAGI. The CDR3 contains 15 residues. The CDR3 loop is CASTLLHPTYNEQFF. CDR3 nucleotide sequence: TGTGCCAGCACTCTACTCCACCCGACCTACAATGAGCAGTTCTTC.

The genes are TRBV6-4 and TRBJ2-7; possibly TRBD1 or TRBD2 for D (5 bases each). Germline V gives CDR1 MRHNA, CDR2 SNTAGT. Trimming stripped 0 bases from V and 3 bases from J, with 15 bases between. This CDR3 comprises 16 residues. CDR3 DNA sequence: TGTGCCAGCAGTGACTCATGGGGGAGATCAGTCTACGAGCAGTACTTC. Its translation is CASSDSWGRSVYEQYF.

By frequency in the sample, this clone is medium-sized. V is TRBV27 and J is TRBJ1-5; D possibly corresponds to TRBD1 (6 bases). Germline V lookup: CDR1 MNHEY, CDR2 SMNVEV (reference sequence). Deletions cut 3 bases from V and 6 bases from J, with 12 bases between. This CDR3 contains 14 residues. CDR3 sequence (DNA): TGTGCCAGCAGTTTGACGGGGGCCGGTCAGCCCCAGCATTTT. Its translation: CASSLTGAGQPQHF.

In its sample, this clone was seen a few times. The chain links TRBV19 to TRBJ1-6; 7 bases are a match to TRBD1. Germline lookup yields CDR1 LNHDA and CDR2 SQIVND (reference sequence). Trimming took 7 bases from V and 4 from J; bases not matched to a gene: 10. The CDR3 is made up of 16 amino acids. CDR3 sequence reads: CASKGAGFRYNSPLHF. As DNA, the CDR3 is TGTGCCAGTAAGGGGGCAGGGTTCAGGTATAATTCACCCCTCCACTTT.

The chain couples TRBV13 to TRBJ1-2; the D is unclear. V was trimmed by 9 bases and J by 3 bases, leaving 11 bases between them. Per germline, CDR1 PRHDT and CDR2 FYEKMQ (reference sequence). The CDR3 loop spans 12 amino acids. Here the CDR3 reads CAREGSYYGYTF. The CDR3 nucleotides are TGTGCCAGGGAAGGCAGTTACTATGGCTACACCTTC.

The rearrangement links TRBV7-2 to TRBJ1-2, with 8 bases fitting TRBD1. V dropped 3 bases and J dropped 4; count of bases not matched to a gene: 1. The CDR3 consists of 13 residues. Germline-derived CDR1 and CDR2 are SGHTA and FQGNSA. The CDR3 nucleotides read TGTGCCAGCAGCTTGGACAGGGCCTATGGCTACACCTTC. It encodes CASSLDRAYGYTF.

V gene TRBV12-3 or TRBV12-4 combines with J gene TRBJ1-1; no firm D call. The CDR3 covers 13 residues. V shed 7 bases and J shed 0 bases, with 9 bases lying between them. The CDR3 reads CASNKRLNTEAFF. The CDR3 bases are TGTGCCAGCAATAAAAGACTGAACACTGAAGCTTTCTTT.

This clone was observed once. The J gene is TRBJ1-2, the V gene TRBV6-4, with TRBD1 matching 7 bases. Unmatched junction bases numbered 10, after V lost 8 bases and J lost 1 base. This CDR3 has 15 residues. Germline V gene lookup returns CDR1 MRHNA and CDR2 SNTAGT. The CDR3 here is CASAQTGLDNYGYTF. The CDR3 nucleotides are TGTGCCAGCGCTCAGACAGGGCTGGATAACTATGGCTACACCTTC.

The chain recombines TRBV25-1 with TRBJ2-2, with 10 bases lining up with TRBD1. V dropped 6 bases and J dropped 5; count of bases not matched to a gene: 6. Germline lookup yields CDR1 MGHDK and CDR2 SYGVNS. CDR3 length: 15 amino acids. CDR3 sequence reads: CASRATGGATGELFF. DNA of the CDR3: TGTGCCAGCAGGGCGACAGGGGGCGCAACCGGGGAGCTGTTTTTT.

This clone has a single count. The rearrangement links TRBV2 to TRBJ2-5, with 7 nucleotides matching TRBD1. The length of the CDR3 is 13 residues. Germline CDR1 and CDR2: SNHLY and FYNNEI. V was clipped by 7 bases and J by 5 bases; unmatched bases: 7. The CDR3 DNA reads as TGTGCCAGCAACGACAGGGCGTTGGAGACCCAGTACTTC. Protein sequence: CASNDRALETQYF.

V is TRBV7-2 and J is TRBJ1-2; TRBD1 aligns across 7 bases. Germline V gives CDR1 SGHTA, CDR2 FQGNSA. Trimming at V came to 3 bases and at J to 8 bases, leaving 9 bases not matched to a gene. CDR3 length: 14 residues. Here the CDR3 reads CASSFTTGMRGYTF. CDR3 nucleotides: TGTGCCAGCAGCTTTACGACAGGGATGAGGGGCTACACCTTC. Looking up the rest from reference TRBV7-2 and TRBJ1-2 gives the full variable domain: GAGVSQSPSNKVTEKGKDVELRCDPISGHTALYWYRQSLGQGLEFLIYFQGNSAPDKSGLPSDRFSAERTGGSVSTLTIQRTQQEDSAVYLCASSFTTGMRGYTFGSGTRLTVV.

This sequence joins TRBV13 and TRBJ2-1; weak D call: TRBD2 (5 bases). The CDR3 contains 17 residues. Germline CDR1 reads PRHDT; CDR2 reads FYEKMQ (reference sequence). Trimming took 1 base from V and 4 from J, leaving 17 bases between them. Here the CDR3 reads CASSLAVGLARYNEQFF. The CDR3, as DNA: TGTGCCAGCAGCTTAGCAGTAGGGCTAGCCAGATACAATGAGCAGTTCTTC.

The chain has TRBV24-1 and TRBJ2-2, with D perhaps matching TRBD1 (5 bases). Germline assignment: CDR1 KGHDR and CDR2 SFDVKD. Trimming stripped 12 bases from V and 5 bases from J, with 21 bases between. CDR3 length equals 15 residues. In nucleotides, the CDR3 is TGTGCCTCGAGCTCTTATGGGGCAGGAACCGGGGAGCTGTTTTTT. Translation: CASSSYGAGTGELFF.

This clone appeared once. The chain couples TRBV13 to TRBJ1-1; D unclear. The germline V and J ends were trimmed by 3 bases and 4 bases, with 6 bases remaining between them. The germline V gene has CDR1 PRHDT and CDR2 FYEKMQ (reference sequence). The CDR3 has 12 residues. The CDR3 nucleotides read TGTGCCAGCAGCTTCCGGGGCACTGAAGCTTTCTTT. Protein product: CASSFRGTEAFF.

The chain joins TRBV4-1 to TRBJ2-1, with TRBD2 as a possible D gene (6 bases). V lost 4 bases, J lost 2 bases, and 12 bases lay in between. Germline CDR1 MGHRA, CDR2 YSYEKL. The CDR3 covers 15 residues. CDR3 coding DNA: TGCGCCAGCAGCCTACTCCCGGGGGCCTACAATGAGCAGTTCTTC. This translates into CASSLLPGAYNEQFF.

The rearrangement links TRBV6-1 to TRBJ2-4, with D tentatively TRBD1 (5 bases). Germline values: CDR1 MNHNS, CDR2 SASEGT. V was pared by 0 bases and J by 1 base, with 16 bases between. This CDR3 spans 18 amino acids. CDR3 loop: CASSEARKGLRAKNIQYF. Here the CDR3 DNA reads TGTGCCAGCAGTGAAGCTAGAAAGGGGTTGAGGGCCAAAAACATTCAGTACTTC.